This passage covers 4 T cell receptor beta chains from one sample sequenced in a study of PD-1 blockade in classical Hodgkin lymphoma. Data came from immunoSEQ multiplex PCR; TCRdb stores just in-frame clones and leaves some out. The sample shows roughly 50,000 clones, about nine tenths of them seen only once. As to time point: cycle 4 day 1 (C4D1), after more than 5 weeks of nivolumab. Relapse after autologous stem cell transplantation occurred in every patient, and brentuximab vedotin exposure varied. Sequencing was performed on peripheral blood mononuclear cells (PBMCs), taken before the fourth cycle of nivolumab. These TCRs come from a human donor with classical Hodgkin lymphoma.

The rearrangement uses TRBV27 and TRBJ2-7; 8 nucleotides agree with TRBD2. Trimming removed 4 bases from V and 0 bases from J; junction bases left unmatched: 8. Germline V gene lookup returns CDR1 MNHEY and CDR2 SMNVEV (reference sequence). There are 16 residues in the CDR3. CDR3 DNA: TGTGCCAGCAGTTCCCCGGGAGGGACGGGCTCCTACGAGCAGTACTTC. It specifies CASSSPGGTGSYEQYF.

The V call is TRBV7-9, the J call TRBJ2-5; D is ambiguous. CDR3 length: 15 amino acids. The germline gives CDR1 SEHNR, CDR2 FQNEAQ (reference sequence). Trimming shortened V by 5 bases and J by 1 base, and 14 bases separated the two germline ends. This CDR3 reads CASSQSAVSQETQYF. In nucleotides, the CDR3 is TGTGCCAGCAGCCAATCTGCAGTATCCCAAGAGACCCAGTACTTC.

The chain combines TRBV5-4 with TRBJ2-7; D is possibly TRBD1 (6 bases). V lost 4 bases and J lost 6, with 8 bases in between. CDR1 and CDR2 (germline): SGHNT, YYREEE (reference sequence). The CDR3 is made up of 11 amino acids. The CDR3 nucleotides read TGTGCCAGCAGCCAACAGGGCGAGCAGTACTTC. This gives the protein CASSQQGEQYF.

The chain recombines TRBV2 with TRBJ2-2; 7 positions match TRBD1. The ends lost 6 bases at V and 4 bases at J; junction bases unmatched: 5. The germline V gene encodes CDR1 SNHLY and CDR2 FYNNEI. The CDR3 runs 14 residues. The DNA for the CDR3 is TGTGCCAGCAGACAGGGGAAGGGCACCGGGGAGCTGTTTTTT. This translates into CASRQGKGTGELFF.